The 21 T cell receptor beta chains below come from one sample, sequenced in a study of blood T cell repertoires in COVID-19. Here immunoSEQ multiplex PCR was the method, and the copy in TCRdb shows in-frame clones only, minus some. This sample has over 65,000 clones; over 75% occur once, and the top ten carry 6.9%. The sequenced sample consisted of peripheral blood. The receptor source for this set is a human donor in a cohort sampled during active COVID-19.

The chain carries TRBV27 and TRBJ1-5, with a weak D call TRBD1 (6 bases). Germline loops: CDR1 MNHEY, CDR2 SMNVEV (reference sequence). CDR3 length equals 14 residues. With 10 bases removed from V and 7 bases from J, the gap between germline ends came to 20 bases. The CDR3 protein is CATRGGGHGQPQHF. The CDR3 DNA reads as TGTGCCACACGCGGGGGGGGGCACGGACAGCCCCAGCATTTT.

This clone appeared a few times. The rearrangement uses TRBV19 and TRBJ2-7; 7 bases are shared with TRBD1. Germline CDR1 reads LNHDA; CDR2 reads SQIVND (reference sequence). V shed 6 bases, J shed 1 base, and the junction held 3 bases outside the gene matches. The CDR3 length is 13 residues. The CDR3: CASRGGASYEQYF. In nucleotides, the CDR3 is TGTGCCAGTAGAGGGGGCGCGTCCTACGAGCAGTACTTC.

This sequence joins TRBV15 and TRBJ2-3; 8 bases align to TRBD2. From germline, CDR1 is LNHNV and CDR2 YYDKDF (reference sequence). V gave up 4 bases and J gave up 1 base; unmatched junction bases: 10. The CDR3 length is 17 residues. DNA of the CDR3: TGTGCCACCAGCACCGCCGGGAGGGTGCTAGGCACAGATACGCAGTATTTT. Translation: CATSTAGRVLGTDTQYF.

The chain joins TRBV2 to TRBJ2-1, with D perhaps TRBD2 (6 bases). The CDR3 length is 16 residues. Germline V gene lookup returns CDR1 SNHLY and CDR2 FYNNEI. V dropped 4 bases and J dropped 2 bases, with 15 bases sitting between them. The CDR3 DNA sequence: TGTGCCAGCAGTGGACTAGACAGCCTAGCCTACAATGAGCAGTTCTTC. This encodes CASSGLDSLAYNEQFF. The full variable domain, its missing parts supplied by reference TRBV2 and TRBJ2-1, is EPEVTQTPSHQVTQMGQEVILRCVPISNHLYFYWYRQILGQKVEFLVSFYNNEISEKSEIFDDQFSVERPDGSNFTLKIRSTKLEDSAMYFCASSGLDSLAYNEQFFGPGTRLTVL.

J is TRBJ2-3 and V is TRBV5-1; 7 bases align to TRBD2. Germline CDR1 and CDR2: SGHRS and YFSETQ. This CDR3 has 16 residues. V trimming: 2 bases; J trimming: 0 bases; junction bases outside the gene matches: 6. CDR3 residues: CASSFFLAESTDTQYF. The DNA for the CDR3 is TGCGCCAGCAGCTTTTTCCTAGCGGAGAGCACAGATACGCAGTATTTT.

V and J are TRBV20-1 and TRBJ2-3; D is possibly TRBD1 (5 bases). The CDR3 length is 14 residues. V gave up 3 bases and J gave up 2 bases, with 12 bases separating them. Germline V lookup: CDR1 DFQATT, CDR2 SNEGSKA (reference sequence). This chain's CDR3 is CSASVGVTTDTQYF. The DNA of the CDR3 is TGCAGTGCTAGTGTAGGGGTCACCACAGATACGCAGTATTTT.

The chain recombines TRBV12-5 with TRBJ2-7; 7 bases line up with TRBD2. There are 13 residues in the CDR3. The germline CDR1 and CDR2 sequences are LGHNT and FRNRAP. The J segment lost 6 bases and the V segment lost 1 base, leaving 3 bases of the junction unmatched. CDR3 nucleotides: TGTGCTAGTGGTTTGGCCAGGGAGGGCGAGCAGTACTTC. It specifies CASGLAREGEQYF.

V gene TRBV28 combines with J gene TRBJ2-3; 9 positions match TRBD1. The ends lost 5 bases at V and 5 bases at J; junction bases unmatched: 14. Germline V gene lookup returns CDR1 MDHEN and CDR2 SYDVKM. The CDR3 is made up of 17 amino acids. The CDR3 DNA reads as TGTGCCAGCAGTGGTCCGGGACAGGGTAGCCAAAAAGATACGCAGTATTTT. Protein: CASSGPGQGSQKDTQYF. Supplemented by reference TRBV28 and TRBJ2-3, the full variable domain reads DVKVTQSSRYLVKRTGEKVFLECVQDMDHENMFWYRQDPGLGLRLIYFSYDVKMKEKGDIPEGYSVSREKKERFSLILESASTNQTSMYLCASSGPGQGSQKDTQYFGPGTRLTVL.

This rearrangement joins TRBV5-4 to TRBJ2-5; D might be TRBD1 (6 bases). The CDR3 extends over 14 amino acids. The ends were cut back, 4 bases at V and 4 bases at J, with 14 bases in the middle. Germline V CDR1 and CDR2: SGHNT, YYREEE (reference sequence). The CDR3 here is CASSQSRGGETQYF. The DNA of the CDR3 is TGTGCCAGCAGCCAGAGCAGGGGTGGAGAGACCCAGTACTTC.

The rearrangement joins TRBV11-2 to TRBJ2-2; a possible D gene is TRBD1 (6 bases). V was cut by 5 bases and J by 3 bases, with 13 bases left in between. The V gene's germline CDR1 is SGHAT and CDR2 FQNNGV. The CDR3 runs 15 residues. The chain's CDR3 is CASSQKQGHTGELFF. The CDR3 bases are TGTGCCAGCAGCCAAAAACAGGGTCACACCGGGGAGCTGTTTTTT.

The chain uses TRBV7-9 and TRBJ1-1; 7 bases are shared with TRBD1. The V gene end was trimmed by 1 base and the J gene end by 0 bases; junction bases not matched to a gene: 5. CDR1 SEHNR and CDR2 FQNEAQ come from the germline V gene (reference sequence). The CDR3 totals 16 residues. CDR3 DNA sequence: TGTGCCAGCAGCTTAGGAGGGACAGACATGAACACTGAAGCTTTCTTT. Translation: CASSLGGTDMNTEAFF.

This chain links TRBV27 with TRBJ1-5; no definite D call. The CDR3 covers 16 residues. Germline V gene sequence: CDR1 MNHEY, CDR2 SMNVEV (reference sequence). Trimming stripped 5 bases from V and 4 bases from J, with 18 bases between. CDR3 protein: CASSPPPGGSNQPQHF. The DNA of the CDR3 is TGTGCCAGCAGTCCCCCCCCCGGCGGGTCAAATCAGCCCCAGCATTTT.

The chain combines TRBV5-1 with TRBJ2-2, with a possible D match to TRBD2 (5 bases). Germline lookup yields CDR1 SGHRS and CDR2 YFSETQ. CDR3 length equals 13 residues. V was cut by 4 bases and J by 8 bases, with 12 bases left in between. The CDR3 DNA reads TGCGCCAGCAGCGCTTCGACGGGAGGGGAGCTGTTTTTT. Protein product: CASSASTGGELFF.

The chain links TRBV9 to TRBJ1-3, with D perhaps matching TRBD1 (6 bases). This CDR3 contains 15 residues. Germline lookup yields CDR1 SGDLS and CDR2 YYNGEE. Deletions cut 3 bases from V and 0 bases from J, with 10 bases between. The CDR3 is CASSADRNSGNTIYF. DNA for the CDR3: TGTGCCAGCAGCGCGGACAGAAACTCTGGAAACACCATATATTTT.

This clone is a singleton in its sample. The V gene is TRBV6-2 or TRBV6-3, the J gene TRBJ1-1, with TRBD1 matching over 8 bases. There are 17 residues in the CDR3. Unmatched junction bases numbered 12, after V lost 6 bases and J lost 0 bases. Germline CDR1 reads MNHEY; CDR2 reads SVGEGT. The CDR3 DNA follows: TGTGCCAGCAGCCATCCGACAGGGGTCGATGTGAACACTGAAGCTTTCTTT. This sequence encodes CASSHPTGVDVNTEAFF.

The genes are TRBV19 and TRBJ2-5, with TRBD2 identical over 10 bases. Unmatched junction bases numbered 6, after V lost 4 bases and J lost 1 base. The CDR3 runs to 16 residues. The germline CDR1 and CDR2 sequences are LNHDA and SQIVND (reference sequence). The CDR3 DNA sequence: TGTGCCAGTAGTACGAAACTAGCGGGGTTCCAAGAGACCCAGTACTTC. It yields the protein CASSTKLAGFQETQYF.

In its sample, this clone was seen a few times. V is TRBV5-4 and J is TRBJ1-1; 7 nucleotides align to TRBD1. CDR1 and CDR2 from the germline V gene are SGHNT and YYREEE (reference sequence). This CDR3 has 15 residues. J gave up 1 base and V 3 bases, and 6 bases lay outside the gene matches. DNA of the CDR3: TGTGCCAGCAGCTCCGGTGGGACAGAGAACACTGAAGCTTTCTTT. It codes for CASSSGGTENTEAFF.

The rearrangement joins TRBV19 to TRBJ1-5, with D possibly TRBD1 on 6 matching bases. The CDR3 totals 14 residues. Trimming cost V 5 bases and J 5 bases, with 13 bases left between them. Germline V CDR1 and CDR2: LNHDA, SQIVND (reference sequence). The CDR3 here is CASSRDTDHQPQHF. The CDR3 region has the DNA TGTGCCAGTAGTCGGGACACGGACCATCAGCCCCAGCATTTT.

The chain links TRBV14 to TRBJ1-2; no firm D call. Germline V gene sequence: CDR1 SGHDN, CDR2 FVKESK. The length of the CDR3 is 12 residues. The germline V and J ends were trimmed by 3 bases and 6 bases, with 8 bases remaining between them. The CDR3 nucleotides are TGTGCCAGCAGCCACCCCAGTCATGGCTACACCTTC. Protein sequence: CASSHPSHGYTF.

The chain recombines TRBV30 with TRBJ1-4, with 9 bases matching TRBD1. The trim removed 3 bases at V and 3 bases at J, leaving 8 bases unmatched. Looked up from germline, CDR1 is GTSNPN and CDR2 is SVGIG (reference sequence). This CDR3 is 16 amino acids long. The chain's CDR3 is CAWSLGQGWANEKLFF. In DNA form, the CDR3 reads TGTGCCTGGAGCCTGGGACAGGGCTGGGCTAATGAAAAACTGTTTTTT.

The CDR3 spells CASSLGLAGGQEDTQYF. In DNA form, the CDR3 reads TGTGCCAGCAGCTTGGGACTAGCGGGGGGGCAAGAAGATACGCAGTATTTT. V usage is TRBV11-3 and J usage is TRBJ2-3; 16 bases map to TRBD2. Losses at the gene ends were 3 bases for V and 5 bases for J; bases not matched to a gene: 5. The CDR3 has 17 residues. Germline lookup yields CDR1 SGHNT and CDR2 YENEEA.